This TCR beta chain was sequenced in a study of chemoradiotherapy in HPV16-positive cancers (dated by TCRdb to 2021 to 2024). About the study as a whole: Candidate HPV-specific T-cell clones and common TCR motifs were defined by functional T-cell assays performed on cells from two HPV16-positive patients. The study set out to ask whether T-cell immunity against the HPV oncoproteins E6 and E7 changes over the course of chemoradiotherapy and whether that immunity affects survival. The candidate HPV-specific TCRs and motifs were subsequently tracked in TCR repertoires obtained from about 79 patients with HPV-related cancers.

This clone showed up just once. Its antigen target is currently unknown. No much larger clone exists at a distance of one base, and base qualities are not known. Libraries were constructed by the immunoSEQ multiplex PCR assay. TCRdb mirrors the immuneACCESS table, restricted to in-frame sequences. Some clones are absent from its copies; in checked studies, under half trace to an unresolved V gene, and the reason for the others is unknown. The sample profile shows about 30,000 clones; roughly 82% of them were found once. The ten largest account for approximately 5.5% of the sample. The research as a whole found: Expansion of candidate HPV-specific clones and E7-related TCR motifs was observed in the tumor microenvironment during treatment, whereas no such expansion was observed for non-HPV-specific T cells. The functional definition of HPV-specific T cells came from only two HPV16-positive patients, and the survival association was reported for HPV16-positive patients. Among HPV16-positive patients, expansion of HPV-responsive T cells during chemoradiotherapy was associated with better recurrence-free survival.

Repertoires were sampled multiple times during chemoradiotherapy, which allowed clonal expansion in the tumor microenvironment to be followed. This specimen consisted of blood, obtained from a patient who underwent chemoradiotherapy. The receptor comes from a human donor with HPV-associated anogenital cancer.

The CDR3 corresponds to CASSAGQGHYGYTF. The DNA sequence reads TGTGCCAGCAGCGCGGGACAGGGGCACTATGGCTACACCTTC. The chain couples TRBV5-4 to TRBJ1-2, with 10 bases in between that match TRBD1. V is trimmed back by 4 bases and J by 3 bases, and the junction contains 3 bases that no gene match accounts for. Via the germline V gene (reference sequence), CDR1 is SGHNT and CDR2 YYREEE. The CDR3 holds 14 amino acids from the cysteine to the phenylalanine. Only CDR3 DNA is held: 42 bases, read in frame from base 1. Outside the CDR3, residues come from the reference TRBV5-4 and TRBJ1-2 proteins, so the full variable domain is: ETGVTQSPTHLIKTRGQQVTLRCSSQSGHNTVSWYQQALGQGPQFIFQYYREEENGRGNFPPRFSGLQFPNYSSELNVNALELDDSALYLCASSAGQGHYGYTFGSGTRLTVV.